The clone carrying this TCR beta chain was seen a few times. The entry originates in a study of cytomegalovirus exposure and HLA in healthy donors. About the study: Among approximately 390 genotyped donors, about 83% fell in the Caucasian-associated ancestry cluster.

CDR1 is MNHNS, CDR2 SASEGT, per germline. This CDR3 has 14 residues. V lost 7 bases to trimming and J lost 2 bases, with 12 bases between them. Donors showed nominal health when sampled, although they likely had unrecorded immune exposures. Primers: 60 Vbeta forward and 13 Jbeta reverse. The table came from immunoSEQ multiplex PCR; TCRdb's copy has only in-frame clones and leaves some out. The sample lists approximately 110,000 clones; over 60% were seen once. The TCR originated in a man aged 25-45 years in good health and CMV-seropositive. This chain joins TRBV6-1 and TRBJ1-3; D not certain. The sequenced material came from PBMCs. CDR3 protein: CASTTGSAGNTIYF. The CDR3 nucleotides read TGTGCCAGCACTACCGGGTCTGCTGGAAACACCATATATTTT.